This paragraph reports one T cell receptor (beta chain). The antigen is unknown. This specimen comes from a study of post-analysis software for immune sequencing data. General study points: With TRBV5-6, TRBV5-1 and TRBV20-1 included, a handful of TRBV segments were more frequent in patients than in controls.

Incorporated into the TCR beta cDNA libraries were unique molecular identifiers, which served to reduce PCR and sequencing biases. TCRdb recomputed calls from the PCR reads with MiXCR, one row per CDR3 protein. The profile covers fewer than 550,000 distinct CDR3 sequences, with 34% appearing a single time and 6% taken by the ten largest. The V gene's germline CDR1 is SEHNR and CDR2 FQNEAQ (reference sequence). The J segment lost 2 bases and the V segment lost 3 bases, leaving 9 bases of the junction unmatched. This CDR3 comprises 17 residues. This chain connects TRBV7-9 to TRBJ2-1; TRBD2 matches at 8 bases. This TCR derives from a girl aged 2-17 years with multiple sclerosis. Sequenced material: blood. CDR3 amino acids: CASSFGTRFGPYNEQFF. The DNA for the CDR3 is TGTGCCAGCAGCTTTGGGACTAGGTTTGGCCCCTACAATGAGCAGTTCTTC.